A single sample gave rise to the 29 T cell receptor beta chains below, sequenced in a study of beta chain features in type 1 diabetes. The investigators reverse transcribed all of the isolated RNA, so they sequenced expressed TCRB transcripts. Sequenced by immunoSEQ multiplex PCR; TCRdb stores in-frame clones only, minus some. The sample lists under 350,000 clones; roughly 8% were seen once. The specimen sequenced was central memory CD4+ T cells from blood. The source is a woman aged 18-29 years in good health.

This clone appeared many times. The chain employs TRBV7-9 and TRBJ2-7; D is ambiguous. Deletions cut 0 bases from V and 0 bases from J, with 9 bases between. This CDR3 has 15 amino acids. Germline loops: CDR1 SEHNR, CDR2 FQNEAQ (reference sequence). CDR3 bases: TGTGCCAGCAGCTTAGCGTTGGTGGGCTCCTACGAGCAGTACGTC. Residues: CASSLALVGSYEQYV.

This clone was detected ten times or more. The CDR3 is CASSQLGGYTF. The DNA of the CDR3 is TGTGCCAGCAGCCAACTAGGTGGCTACACCTTC. The chain employs TRBV14 and TRBJ1-2; D unclear. CDR3 size: 11 residues. V gave up 2 bases and J gave up 7 bases, with 5 bases separating them. The V gene's germline CDR1 is SGHDN and CDR2 FVKESK.

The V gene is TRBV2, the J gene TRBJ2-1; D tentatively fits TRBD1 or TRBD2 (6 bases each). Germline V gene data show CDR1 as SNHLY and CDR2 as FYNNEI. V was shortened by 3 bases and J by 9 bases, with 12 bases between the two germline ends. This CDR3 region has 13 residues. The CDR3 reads CASSDLQGGEQFF. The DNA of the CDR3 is TGTGCCAGCAGTGACCTACAGGGAGGTGAGCAGTTCTTC.

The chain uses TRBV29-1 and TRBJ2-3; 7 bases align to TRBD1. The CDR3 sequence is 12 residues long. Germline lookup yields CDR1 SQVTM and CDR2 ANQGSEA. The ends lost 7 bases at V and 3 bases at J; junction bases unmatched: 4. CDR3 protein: CSEKQGTDTQYF. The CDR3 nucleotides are TGCAGCGAGAAACAGGGGACAGATACGCAGTATTTT.

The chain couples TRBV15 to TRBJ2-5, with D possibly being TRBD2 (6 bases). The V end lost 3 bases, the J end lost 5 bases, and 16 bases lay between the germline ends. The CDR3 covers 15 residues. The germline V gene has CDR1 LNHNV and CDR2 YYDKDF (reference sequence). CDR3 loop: CATSRSAGRGETQYF. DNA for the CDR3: TGTGCCACCAGCAGGTCCGCGGGGCGCGGGGAGACCCAGTACTTC.

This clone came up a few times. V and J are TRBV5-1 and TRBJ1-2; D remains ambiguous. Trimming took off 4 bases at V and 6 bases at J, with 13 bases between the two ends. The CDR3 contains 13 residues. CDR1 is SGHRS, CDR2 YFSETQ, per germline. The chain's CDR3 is CASSVDWNNGYTF. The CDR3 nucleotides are TGCGCCAGCAGCGTCGATTGGAACAATGGCTACACCTTC.

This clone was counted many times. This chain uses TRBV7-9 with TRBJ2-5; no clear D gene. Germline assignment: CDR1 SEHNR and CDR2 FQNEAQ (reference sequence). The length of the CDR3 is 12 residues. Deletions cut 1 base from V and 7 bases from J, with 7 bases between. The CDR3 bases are TGTGCCAGCAGCTTAGGGCCGGGGACCCAGTACTTC. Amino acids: CASSLGPGTQYF.

The CDR3 here is CASREGQGFGTRNEQFF. CDR3 nucleotide sequence: TGTGCCAGCAGAGAGGGCCAGGGTTTCGGCACACGCAATGAGCAGTTCTTC. The V call is TRBV28, the J call TRBJ2-1, with D perhaps being TRBD1 or TRBD2 (5 bases each). The length of the CDR3 is 17 residues. Germline CDR1 reads MDHEN; CDR2 reads SYDVKM. V dropped 6 bases and J dropped 6 bases, with 24 bases sitting between them.

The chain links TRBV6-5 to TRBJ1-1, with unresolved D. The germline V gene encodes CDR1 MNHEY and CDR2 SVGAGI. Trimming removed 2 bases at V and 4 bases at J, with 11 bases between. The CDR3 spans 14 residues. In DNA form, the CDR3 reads TGTGCCAGCAGTTACGGGGATTCGGCCACTGAAGCTTTCTTT. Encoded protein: CASSYGDSATEAFF.

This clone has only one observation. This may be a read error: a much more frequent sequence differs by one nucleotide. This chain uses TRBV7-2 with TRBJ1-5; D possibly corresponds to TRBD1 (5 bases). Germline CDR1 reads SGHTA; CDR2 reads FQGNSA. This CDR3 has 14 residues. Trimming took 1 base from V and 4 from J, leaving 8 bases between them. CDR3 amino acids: CASSLGAGNQPQHF. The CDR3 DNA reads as TGTGCCAGCAGCTTAGGGGCAGGGAATCAGCCCCAGCATTTT.

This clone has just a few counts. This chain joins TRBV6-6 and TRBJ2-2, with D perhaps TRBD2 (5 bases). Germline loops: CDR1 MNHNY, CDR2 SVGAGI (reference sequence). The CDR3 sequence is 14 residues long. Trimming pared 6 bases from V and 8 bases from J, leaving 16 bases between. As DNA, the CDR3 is TGTGCCAGCAGATATGATGTGGGAGTGGGGGAGCTGTTTTTT. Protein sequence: CASRYDVGVGELFF.

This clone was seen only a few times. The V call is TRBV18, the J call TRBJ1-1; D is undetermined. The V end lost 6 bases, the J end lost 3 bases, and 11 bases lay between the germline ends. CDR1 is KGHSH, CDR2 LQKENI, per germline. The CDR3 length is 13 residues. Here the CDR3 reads CASSDQGHTEAFF. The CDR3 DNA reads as TGTGCCAGCTCGGATCAAGGGCACACTGAAGCTTTCTTT.

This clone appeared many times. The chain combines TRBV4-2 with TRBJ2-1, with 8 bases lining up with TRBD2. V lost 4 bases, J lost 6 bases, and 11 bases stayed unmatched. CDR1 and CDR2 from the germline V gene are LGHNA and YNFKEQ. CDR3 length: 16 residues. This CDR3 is CASSLPAAGARNEQFF. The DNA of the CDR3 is TGTGCCAGCAGCCTTCCTGCAGCGGGAGCTCGCAATGAGCAGTTCTTC.

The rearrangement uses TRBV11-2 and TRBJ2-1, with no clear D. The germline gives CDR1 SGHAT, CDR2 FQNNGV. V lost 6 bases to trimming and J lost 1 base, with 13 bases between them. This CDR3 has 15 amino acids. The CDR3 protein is CASSSQLQSYNEQFF. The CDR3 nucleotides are TGTGCCAGCAGTTCACAACTCCAATCCTACAATGAGCAGTTCTTC. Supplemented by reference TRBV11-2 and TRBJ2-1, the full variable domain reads EAGVAQSPRYKIIEKRQSVAFWCNPISGHATLYWYQQILGQGPKLLIQFQNNGVVDDSQLPKDRFSAERLKGVDSTLKIQPAKLEDSAVYLCASSSQLQSYNEQFFGPGTRLTVL.

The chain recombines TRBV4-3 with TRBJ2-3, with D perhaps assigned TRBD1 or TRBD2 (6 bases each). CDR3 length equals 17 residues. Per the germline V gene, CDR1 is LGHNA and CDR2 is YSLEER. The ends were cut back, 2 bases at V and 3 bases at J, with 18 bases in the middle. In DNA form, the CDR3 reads TGCGCCAGCAGCCAAACCCACAGGGTTGGGGGGACAGATACGCAGTATTTT. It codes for CASSQTHRVGGTDTQYF.

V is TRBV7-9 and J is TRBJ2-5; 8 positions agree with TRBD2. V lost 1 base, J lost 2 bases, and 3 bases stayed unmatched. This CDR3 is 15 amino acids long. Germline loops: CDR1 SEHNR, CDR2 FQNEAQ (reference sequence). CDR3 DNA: TGTGCCAGCAGCTTAGGACCGGGAGGGCAAGAGACCCAGTACTTC. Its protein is CASSLGPGGQETQYF.

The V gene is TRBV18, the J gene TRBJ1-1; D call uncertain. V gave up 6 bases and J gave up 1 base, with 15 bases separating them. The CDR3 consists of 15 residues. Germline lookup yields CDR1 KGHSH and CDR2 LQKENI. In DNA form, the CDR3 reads TGTGCCAGCTCGCAATCATCCGGCAGGAACACTGAAGCTTTCTTT. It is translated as CASSQSSGRNTEAFF.

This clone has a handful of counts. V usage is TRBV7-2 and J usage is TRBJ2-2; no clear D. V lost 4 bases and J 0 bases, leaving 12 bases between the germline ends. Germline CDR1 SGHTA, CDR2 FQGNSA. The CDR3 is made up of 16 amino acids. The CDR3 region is CASSSRLAANTGELFF. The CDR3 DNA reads TGTGCCAGCAGCTCCAGACTTGCCGCGAACACCGGGGAGCTGTTTTTT.

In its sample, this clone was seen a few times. The CDR3 reads CASSLLAGLETQYF. Here the CDR3 DNA reads TGTGCCAGCAGCTTACTAGCGGGGTTGGAGACCCAGTACTTC. The chain combines TRBV11-1 with TRBJ2-5; 9 bases match TRBD2. Trimming took 2 bases from V and 5 from J; bases not matched to a gene: 3. Germline V gene data show CDR1 as SGHAT and CDR2 as FQDESV (reference sequence). The CDR3 is 14 amino acids.

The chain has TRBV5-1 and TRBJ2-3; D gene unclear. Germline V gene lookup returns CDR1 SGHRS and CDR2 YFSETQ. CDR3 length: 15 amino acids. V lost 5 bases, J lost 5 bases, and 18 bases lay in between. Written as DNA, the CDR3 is TGCGCCAGCAGATTTGGCCCTGGGGTGTTAGATACGCAGTATTTT. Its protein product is CASRFGPGVLDTQYF.

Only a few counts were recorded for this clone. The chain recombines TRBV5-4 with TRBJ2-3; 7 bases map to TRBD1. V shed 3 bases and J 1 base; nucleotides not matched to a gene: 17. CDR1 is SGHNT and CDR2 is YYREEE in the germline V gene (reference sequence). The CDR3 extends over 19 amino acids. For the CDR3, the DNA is TGTGCCAGCAGCTCTCGCTTGGGGTCCGGGACAGAAGGCACAGATACGCAGTATTTT. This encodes CASSSRLGSGTEGTDTQYF.

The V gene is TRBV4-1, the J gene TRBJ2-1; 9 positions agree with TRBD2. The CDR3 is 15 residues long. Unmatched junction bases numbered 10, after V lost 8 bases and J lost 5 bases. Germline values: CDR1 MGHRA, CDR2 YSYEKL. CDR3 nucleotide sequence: TGCGCCAGCGGGCCTCCACTAGCGGGCGACAATGAGCAGTTCTTC. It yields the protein CASGPPLAGDNEQFF.

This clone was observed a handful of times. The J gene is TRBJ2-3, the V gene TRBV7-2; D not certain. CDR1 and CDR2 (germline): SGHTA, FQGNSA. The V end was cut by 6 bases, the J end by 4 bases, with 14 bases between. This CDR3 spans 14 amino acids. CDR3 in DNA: TGTGCCAGCAGATCCATGAAGGATTCAGATACGCAGTATTTT. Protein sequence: CASRSMKDSDTQYF.

Written as DNA, the CDR3 is TGTGCCAGCAGCTTAATTCCAGGTGGCTACACCTTC. Its translation: CASSLIPGGYTF. V gene TRBV7-9 combines with J gene TRBJ1-2; D is unresolved. This CDR3 spans 12 amino acids. V lost 2 bases, J lost 7 bases, and 8 bases lay in between. Germline lookup yields CDR1 SEHNR and CDR2 FQNEAQ (reference sequence).

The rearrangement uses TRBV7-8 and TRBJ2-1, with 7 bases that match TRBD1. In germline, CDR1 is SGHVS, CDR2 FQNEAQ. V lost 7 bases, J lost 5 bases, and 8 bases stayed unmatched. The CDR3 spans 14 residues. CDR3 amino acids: CASKFGTVDNEQFF. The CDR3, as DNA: TGTGCCAGCAAATTCGGGACAGTAGACAATGAGCAGTTCTTC.

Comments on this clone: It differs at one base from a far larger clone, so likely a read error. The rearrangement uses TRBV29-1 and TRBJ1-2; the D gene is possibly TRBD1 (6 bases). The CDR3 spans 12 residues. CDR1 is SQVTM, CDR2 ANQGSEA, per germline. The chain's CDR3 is CSVTGTRKGYSF. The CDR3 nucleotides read TGCAGCGTTACAGGGACAAGGAAAGGCTACAGCTTC.

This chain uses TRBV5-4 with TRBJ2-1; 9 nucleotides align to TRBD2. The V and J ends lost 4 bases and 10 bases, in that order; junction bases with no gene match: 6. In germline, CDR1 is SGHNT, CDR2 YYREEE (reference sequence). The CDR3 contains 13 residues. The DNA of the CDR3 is TGTGCCAGCAGCGGCGGGAGGGCTCGGGAGCAGTTCTTC. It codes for CASSGGRAREQFF.

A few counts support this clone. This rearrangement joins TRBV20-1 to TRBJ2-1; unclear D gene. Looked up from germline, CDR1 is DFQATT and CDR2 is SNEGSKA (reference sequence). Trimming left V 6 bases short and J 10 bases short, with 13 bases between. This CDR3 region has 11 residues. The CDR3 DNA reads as TGCAGTGCCCTAGGTCCGAGGGAGCAGTTCTTC. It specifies CSALGPREQFF.

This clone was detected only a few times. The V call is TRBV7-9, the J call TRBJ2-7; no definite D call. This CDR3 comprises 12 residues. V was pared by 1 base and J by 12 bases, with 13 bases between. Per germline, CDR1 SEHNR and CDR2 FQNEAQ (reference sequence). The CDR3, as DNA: TGTGCCAGCAGCTTAGAGACGAGTTCGGTGTACTTC. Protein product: CASSLETSSVYF. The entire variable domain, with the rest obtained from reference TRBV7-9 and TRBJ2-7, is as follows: DTGVSQNPRHKITKRGQNVTFRCDPISEHNRLYWYRQTLGQGPEFLTYFQNEAQLEKSRLLSDRFSAERPKGSFSTLEIQRTEQGDSAMYLCASSLETSSVYFGPGTRLTVT.